This TCR beta chain was captured in a study of blood T cell repertoires in COVID-19. Study details: The United States, Italy and Spain provided the acute and convalescent COVID-19 samples. T cells, B-cell-depleted T cells, or PBMCs provided the cDNA or gDNA that served as material.

Per the study methods: Scientists estimated how many nucleated cells there were by amplifying reference gene primers. Generated by immunoSEQ multiplex PCR, the TCRdb table keeps only in-frame clones and is missing some. The DNA gave D and trimming, while V, J and clone size come from that table. This table has roughly 100,000 clones, roughly 86% appearing once. V was shortened by 3 bases and J by 5 bases, with 16 bases between the two germline ends. Germline V CDR1 and CDR2: SGHTA, FQGNSA. There are 15 residues in the CDR3. This rearrangement joins TRBV7-2 to TRBJ2-5; unclear D gene. The source material was peripheral blood. The sequence derives from a woman younger than 45 with acute or convalescent COVID-19. This chain's CDR3 is CASSFFPRVLETQYF. In DNA, the CDR3 is TGTGCCAGCAGCTTCTTCCCTCGGGTCCTCGAGACCCAGTACTTC. The full variable domain, completed using reference TRBV7-2 and TRBJ2-5, is GAGVSQSPSNKVTEKGKDVELRCDPISGHTALYWYRQSLGQGLEFLIYFQGNSAPDKSGLPSDRFSAERTGGSVSTLTIQRTQQEDSAVYLCASSFFPRVLETQYFGPGTRLLVL.